Shown below are 21 T cell receptor beta chains from a single sample sequenced in a study of OX40 agonist ivuxolimab in advanced cancers. Profiling relied on immunoSEQ multiplex PCR, and the TCRdb table lists in-frame clones only, not all of them. The sample has approximately 64,000 clones; approximately 90% are singletons. Specimen: CD4+ or CD8+ T cells sorted from blood, collected in a trial of the OX40 agonist ivuxolimab. The origin of the receptors is an adult with an advanced solid tumor such as melanoma, head and neck, liver or kidney cancer.

This clone was counted once. V is TRBV28 and J is TRBJ2-7; maybe TRBD2 (5 bases). The CDR3 covers 15 residues. Trimming left V 5 bases short and J 5 bases short, with 19 bases between. Looked up from germline, CDR1 is MDHEN and CDR2 is SYDVKM. The CDR3 DNA follows: TGTGCCAGCAGTCTCGGTGGAAGAGGGAGCAACGAGCAGTACTTC. Encoded protein: CASSLGGRGSNEQYF. Filled out from reference TRBV28 and TRBJ2-7, the complete variable domain reads DVKVTQSSRYLVKRTGEKVFLECVQDMDHENMFWYRQDPGLGLRLIYFSYDVKMKEKGDIPEGYSVSREKKERFSLILESASTNQTSMYLCASSLGGRGSNEQYFGPGTRLTVT.

The rearrangement links TRBV6-1 to TRBJ1-2; 8 bases agree with TRBD1. J gave up 7 bases and V 5 bases, and 9 bases lay outside the gene matches. Per germline, CDR1 MNHNS and CDR2 SASEGT. CDR3 size: 14 residues. The DNA of the CDR3 is TGTGCCAGCAGTCCGCAGGGGGCTTTTGCTGGCTACACCTTC. Translated, it gives CASSPQGAFAGYTF.

V usage is TRBV5-4 and J usage is TRBJ2-4; the D call may be TRBD1 or TRBD2 (6 bases each). The CDR3 contains 16 residues. Between the trimmed V and J ends, which lost 2 bases and 6 bases, there was a span of 18 bases. In germline, CDR1 is SGHNT, CDR2 YYREEE (reference sequence). The CDR3 DNA reads as TGTGCCAGCAGCTTAGTTCATCGGGGGCGGTCAAACATTCAGTACTTC. It codes for CASSLVHRGRSNIQYF.

V is TRBV7-6 and J is TRBJ1-1, with 8 bases lining up with TRBD1. Germline CDR1 reads SGHVS; CDR2 reads FNYEAQ. The CDR3 length is 15 residues. V was clipped by 1 base and J by 6 bases; unmatched bases: 7. CDR3 DNA: TGTGCCAGCAGCTTAGGAACTGGACAGGGCTCTGAAGCTTTCTTT. Translation: CASSLGTGQGSEAFF.

The rearrangement uses TRBV30 and TRBJ2-7; 10 bases align to TRBD2. Germline V gene data show CDR1 as GTSNPN and CDR2 as SVGIG (reference sequence). V trimming: 0 bases; J trimming: 3 bases; junction bases outside the gene matches: 8. The CDR3 extends over 16 amino acids. This CDR3 is CAWSVARASGSYEQYF. CDR3 DNA sequence: TGTGCCTGGAGTGTGGCGAGGGCTAGCGGGAGCTACGAGCAGTACTTC.

The rearrangement links TRBV19 to TRBJ2-7, with 7 bases that match TRBD2. V dropped 4 bases and J dropped 1; count of bases not matched to a gene: 10. Germline CDR1 reads LNHDA; CDR2 reads SQIVND (reference sequence). The CDR3 runs 16 residues. CDR3 DNA sequence: TGTGCCAGTAGTAAGGCCTACGGAGCGGGATCCTACGAGCAGTACTTC. Protein sequence: CASSKAYGAGSYEQYF.

This sequence joins TRBV5-8 and TRBJ1-1, with 9 bases fitting TRBD1. Germline values: CDR1 SGHTS, CDR2 YDEGEE. The CDR3 has 16 amino acids. Unmatched junction bases numbered 15, after V lost 2 bases and J lost 10 bases. The CDR3 spells CASSLFRRDRVGGAFF. CDR3 sequence (DNA): TGTGCCAGCAGCTTATTCCGCCGGGACAGGGTCGGCGGAGCTTTCTTT.

V usage is TRBV4-2 and J usage is TRBJ1-2; 8 bases are shared with TRBD1. The germline gives CDR1 LGHNA, CDR2 YNFKEQ. V lost 5 bases to trimming and J lost 8 bases; unmatched junction nucleotides: 7. The CDR3 sequence is 13 residues long. For the CDR3, the DNA is TGTGCCAGCAGCTTGCCGGGACAGGTCGGCTACACCTTC. Translation: CASSLPGQVGYTF.

This rearrangement joins TRBV28 to TRBJ2-1; tentatively, D is TRBD2 (5 bases). The CDR3 length is 14 residues. Germline loops: CDR1 MDHEN, CDR2 SYDVKM. Trimming cost V 5 bases and J 3 bases, with 11 bases left between them. The CDR3 spells CASSPPTNYNEQFF. The CDR3 coding sequence is TGTGCCAGCAGTCCACCGACTAACTACAATGAGCAGTTCTTC.

The CDR3 DNA sequence: TGCGCCAGCAGTTTGCGGGAAGCCTACGAGCAGTACTTC. It yields the protein CASSLREAYEQYF. V usage is TRBV5-1 and J usage is TRBJ2-7; a weak D match, TRBD2 (6 bases). V dropped 5 bases and J dropped 2 bases, with 11 bases sitting between them. The CDR3 sequence is 13 residues long. Germline lookup yields CDR1 SGHRS and CDR2 YFSETQ. Full variable domain (missing parts from reference TRBV5-1 and TRBJ2-7): KAGVTQTPRYLIKTRGQQVTLSCSPISGHRSVSWYQQTPGQGLQFLFEYFSETQRNKGNFPGRFSGRQFSNSRSEMNVSTLELGDSALYLCASSLREAYEQYFGPGTRLTVT.

The chain is built from TRBV7-8 and TRBJ2-7; 12 nucleotides align to TRBD2. The junction had 3 bases not matched to a gene; V was cut back by 4 bases and J by 5 bases. Germline lookup yields CDR1 SGHVS and CDR2 FQNEAQ. This CDR3 is 14 amino acids long. In nucleotides, the CDR3 is TGTGCCAGCAGCTCACTAGCGGGAGGTGACGAGCAGTACTTC. Protein sequence: CASSSLAGGDEQYF.

J is TRBJ2-6 and V is TRBV9; D gene unclear. The germline V gene encodes CDR1 SGDLS and CDR2 YYNGEE. V was clipped by 3 bases and J by 1 base, with 14 bases between them. The CDR3 is made up of 17 amino acids. CDR3 loop: CASSAPPTWSGANVLTF. The CDR3 bases are TGTGCCAGCAGCGCCCCCCCCACTTGGTCTGGGGCCAACGTCCTGACTTTC.

The chain carries TRBV6-6 and TRBJ2-3, with D possibly being TRBD1 or TRBD2 (5 bases each). From germline, CDR1 is MNHNY and CDR2 SVGAGI (reference sequence). V dropped 6 bases and J dropped 14 bases, with 18 bases sitting between them. This CDR3 comprises 12 residues. The CDR3 protein is CASSPTAGTTYF. DNA for the CDR3: TGTGCCAGCAGCCCGACGGCAGGGACGACGTATTTT.

The chain joins TRBV10-2 to TRBJ2-2, with TRBD2 matching 12 bases. Germline V gives CDR1 WSHSY, CDR2 SAAADI. Unmatched junction bases numbered 10, after V lost 7 bases and J lost 7 bases. This CDR3 spans 16 amino acids. For the CDR3, the DNA is TGCGCCAGCAAACTAGCGGGAGGAGGAGGTGGCGGGGAGCTGTTTTTT. This sequence encodes CASKLAGGGGGGELFF.

Here the CDR3 reads CASSLGSGSGKVNEQFF. CDR3 DNA sequence: TGTGCCAGCAGCTTAGGCTCGGGGAGCGGGAAGGTCAATGAGCAGTTCTTC. The gene calls are TRBV7-9 and TRBJ2-1; TRBD2 aligns across 7 bases. The germline V gene encodes CDR1 SEHNR and CDR2 FQNEAQ (reference sequence). J gave up 6 bases and V 1 base, and 12 bases lay outside the gene matches. The CDR3 sequence is 17 residues long.

This chain connects TRBV23-1 to TRBJ2-3, with no clear D. TRBV23-1 is reported as an ORF; its role is uncertain. V was shortened by 0 bases and J by 11 bases, with 6 bases between the two germline ends. This CDR3 is built from 11 residues. For the CDR3, the DNA is TGCGCCAGCAGTCAATCCGTGGAGCAGTATTTT. It yields the protein CASSQSVEQYF.

In its sample, this clone was seen once. V and J are TRBV29-1 and TRBJ1-2; 8 bases match TRBD1. The trim removed 2 bases at V and 6 bases at J, leaving 8 bases unmatched. Germline CDR1 and CDR2: SQVTM and ANQGSEA. The CDR3 loop spans 14 amino acids. The CDR3 here is CSVEMLAGGHGYTF. Written as DNA, the CDR3 is TGCAGCGTTGAAATGTTAGCAGGGGGCCATGGCTACACCTTC. The full variable domain, its missing parts supplied by reference TRBV29-1 and TRBJ1-2, is SAVISQKPSRDICQRGTSLTIQCQVDSQVTMMFWYRQQPGQSLTLIATANQGSEATYESGFVIDKFPISRPNLTFSTLTVSNMSPEDSSIYLCSVEMLAGGHGYTFGSGTRLTVV.

This clone was seen just once. This sequence joins TRBV30 and TRBJ2-2; a possible D gene is TRBD2 (5 bases). V was clipped by 0 bases and J by 8 bases, with 16 bases between them. The CDR3 is 15 residues long. Germline loops: CDR1 GTSNPN, CDR2 SVGIG (reference sequence). CDR3 residues: CAWSVFSGKGGELFF. The DNA for the CDR3 is TGTGCCTGGAGTGTTTTCTCGGGGAAGGGAGGGGAGCTGTTTTTT.

The rearrangement joins TRBV30 to TRBJ2-7; a weak D match, TRBD1 (5 bases). CDR1 is GTSNPN and CDR2 is SVGIG in the germline V gene (reference sequence). Deletions cut 2 bases from V and 3 bases from J, with 8 bases between. This CDR3 contains 12 residues. CDR3 DNA: TGTGCCTGGAGTAGGGGCGACTACGAGCAGTACTTC. Its protein product is CAWSRGDYEQYF.

This chain connects TRBV7-9 to TRBJ2-3; D possibly corresponds to TRBD2 (6 bases). The CDR3 consists of 16 residues. V lost 7 bases and J 1 base, leaving 18 bases between the germline ends. The germline CDR1 and CDR2 sequences are SEHNR and FQNEAQ (reference sequence). As DNA, the CDR3 is TGTGCCAGCACCAGATTTTTAATAGCGGGCACAGATACGCAGTATTTT. This encodes CASTRFLIAGTDTQYF.

The rearrangement links TRBV2 to TRBJ2-7; 7 bases align to TRBD2. Germline values: CDR1 SNHLY, CDR2 FYNNEI. The CDR3 contains 14 residues. J gave up 2 bases and V 4 bases, and 5 bases lay outside the gene matches. DNA of the CDR3: TGTGCCAGCAGTGGGAGCGGGGCCACCTACGAGCAGTACTTC. Translating it yields CASSGSGATYEQYF.